The rows below give T cell receptor beta chains drawn from one sample of a study of cytomegalovirus exposure and HLA in healthy donors. Libraries were prepared by immunoSEQ multiplex PCR; TCRdb keeps only in-frame clonotypes and omits some of them. The repertoire has 150,000 to 180,000 clones, 75% to 85% of them found once; the top ten carry approximately 8%. What was sequenced was PBMCs. The receptors originated from a man aged 25-40 years in good health and CMV-seropositive. CDR3s include the opening cysteine and the closing phenylalanine or tryptophan. The D gene is left open where the match is weak. Some rows mark clone size as missing; the rest say once, few, many or name a class of expanded clone.

clone_size: -; j_call: TRBJ1-4; v_call: TRBV5-1; d_call: -; cdr3_nt: TGCGCCAGCAGCGGGGGCCGGACTCTTGCAACTAATGAAAAACTGTTTTTT; cdr3_aa: CASSGGRTLATNEKLFF
clone_size: -; j_call: TRBJ2-7; v_call: TRBV30; d_call: TRBD1; cdr3_nt: TGTGCCTGGACAATGACAGGGGGCGACGAGCAGTACTTC; cdr3_aa: CAWTMTGGDEQYF
clone_size: once; j_call: TRBJ1-1; v_call: TRBV4-3; d_call: -; cdr3_nt: TGCGCCAGCAGCCAAGGGGAGCCCTCGAGGACCACTGAAGCTTTCTTT; cdr3_aa: CASSQGEPSRTTEAFF
clone_size: -; j_call: TRBJ1-2; v_call: TRBV27; d_call: -; cdr3_nt: TGTGCCAGCTCCTCTCTTTCGGGTAACTATGGCTACACCTTC; cdr3_aa: CASSSLSGNYGYTF
clone_size: -; j_call: TRBJ2-1; v_call: TRBV7-9; d_call: TRBD1; cdr3_nt: TGTGCCAGCAGCTATCCCGACAGGGGGGCGAAGTTCTTC; cdr3_aa: CASSYPDRGAKFF
clone_size: -; j_call: TRBJ2-1; v_call: TRBV15; d_call: -; cdr3_nt: TGTGCCACCCTCCCGGGCGGGGGCCCCTACAATGAGCAGTTCTTC; cdr3_aa: CATLPGGGPYNEQFF
clone_size: -; j_call: TRBJ1-1; v_call: TRBV10-2; d_call: -; cdr3_nt: TGCGCCAGCAGTGAGCAGGGGAACACTGAAGCTTTCTTT; cdr3_aa: CASSEQGNTEAFF
clone_size: -; j_call: TRBJ2-1; v_call: TRBV4-1; d_call: -; cdr3_nt: TGCGCCAGCAGCCAAGATTTGGACCAGCGGCTCTACAATGAGCAGTTCTTC; cdr3_aa: CASSQDLDQRLYNEQFF
clone_size: few; j_call: TRBJ1-1; v_call: TRBV20-1; d_call: -; cdr3_nt: TGCAGTGGCGAACTGACAGGCGCACCCTCCTTT; cdr3_aa: CSGELTGAPSF
clone_size: -; j_call: TRBJ2-7; v_call: TRBV7-6; d_call: -; cdr3_nt: TGTGCCAGCAGCCCCTCGCGGGCCGGCTCCTACGAGCAGTACTTC; cdr3_aa: CASSPSRAGSYEQYF
clone_size: few; j_call: TRBJ1-4; v_call: TRBV6-5; d_call: TRBD1; cdr3_nt: TGTGCCAGCAGTATGGACAGGGTGGATGAAAAACTGTTTTTT; cdr3_aa: CASSMDRVDEKLFF
clone_size: once; j_call: TRBJ2-2; v_call: TRBV29-1; d_call: -; cdr3_nt: TGCAGCGTTGGGGAAGGGGCCACCGGGGAGCTGTTTTTT; cdr3_aa: CSVGEGATGELFF
clone_size: -; j_call: TRBJ2-2; v_call: TRBV4-3; d_call: -; cdr3_nt: TGCGCCAGCAGCCAAGACCATCCCAAAGTGCGAACCGGGGAGCTGTTTTTT; cdr3_aa: CASSQDHPKVRTGELFF
clone_size: -; j_call: TRBJ1-1; v_call: TRBV30; d_call: TRBD1; cdr3_nt: TGTGCCTGGAGGAGGGACAGGGTGAACACTGAAGCTTTCTTT; cdr3_aa: CAWRRDRVNTEAFF
clone_size: -; j_call: TRBJ1-5; v_call: TRBV2; d_call: -; cdr3_nt: TGTGCCAGCAGTGACACAGGAGTAAGCAATCAGCCCCAGCATTTT; cdr3_aa: CASSDTGVSNQPQHF
clone_size: -; j_call: TRBJ1-2; v_call: TRBV7-9; d_call: -; cdr3_nt: TGTGCCAGCAGCTTAAGGAGGGGAGTAGAGGGCTACACCTTC; cdr3_aa: CASSLRRGVEGYTF
clone_size: -; j_call: TRBJ1-2; v_call: TRBV7-2; d_call: -; cdr3_nt: TGTGCCAGCAGCACCGGGCAGGGGTCTAACTATGGCTACACCTTC; cdr3_aa: CASSTGQGSNYGYTF
clone_size: -; j_call: TRBJ2-2; v_call: TRBV30; d_call: TRBD1; cdr3_nt: TGTGCCTGGGCGACAGGGCCCGGGGAGCTGTTTTTT; cdr3_aa: CAWATGPGELFF
clone_size: once; j_call: TRBJ1-1; v_call: TRBV29-1; d_call: -; cdr3_nt: TGCAGCACTTTCCCCGGGACACAGAACACTGAAGCTTTCTTT; cdr3_aa: CSTFPGTQNTEAFF
clone_size: -; j_call: TRBJ2-1; v_call: TRBV30; d_call: TRBD2; cdr3_nt: TGTGCCTGGAGTCCGGGACTAGTACATTCAGGGCAGTTCTTC; cdr3_aa: CAWSPGLVHSGQFF
clone_size: -; j_call: TRBJ1-5; v_call: TRBV9; d_call: TRBD1; cdr3_nt: TGTGCCAGCAGCTCAGGGGGCGCCAATCAGCCCCAGCATTTT; cdr3_aa: CASSSGGANQPQHF
clone_size: -; j_call: TRBJ2-7; v_call: TRBV30; d_call: -; cdr3_nt: TGTGCCTGGAGTGTGGGTGGCAGGGTAGCCTACGAGCAGTACTTC; cdr3_aa: CAWSVGGRVAYEQYF
clone_size: few; j_call: TRBJ1-3; v_call: TRBV11-2; d_call: -; cdr3_nt: TGTGCCAGCAGGAAGCCTGGGAGGCCGAGCTCGACCGGAAACACCATATATTTT; cdr3_aa: CASRKPGRPSSTGNTIYF
clone_size: -; j_call: TRBJ2-1; v_call: TRBV4-1; d_call: TRBD2; cdr3_nt: TGCGCCAGCAGCCGTGCGGGGGGCAATGAGCAGTTCTTC; cdr3_aa: CASSRAGGNEQFF
clone_size: few; j_call: TRBJ2-7; v_call: TRBV6-1; d_call: TRBD1; cdr3_nt: TGTGCCAGCAGTGAAGCCTTGGGGACAGGGTATCAGTACTTC; cdr3_aa: CASSEALGTGYQYF
clone_size: -; j_call: TRBJ2-1; v_call: TRBV28; d_call: TRBD2; cdr3_nt: TGTGCCAGCAGCACGACTAGCGGGAGACTCTATGAGCAGTTCTTC; cdr3_aa: CASSTTSGRLYEQFF
clone_size: -; j_call: TRBJ1-1; v_call: TRBV28; d_call: -; cdr3_nt: TGTGCCAGCAACCCCCCCTGGACAGAGATGAACACTGAAGCTTTCTTT; cdr3_aa: CASNPPWTEMNTEAFF
clone_size: -; j_call: TRBJ1-1; v_call: TRBV19; d_call: TRBD1; cdr3_nt: TGTGCCAGTAGTATGGGGTGGGGACAGGGAGAAACTGAAGCTTTCTTT; cdr3_aa: CASSMGWGQGETEAFF
clone_size: once; j_call: TRBJ2-7; v_call: TRBV13; d_call: TRBD1; cdr3_nt: TGTGCCAGCAGCTTCCTCGGGACAGCGCAACTTACCTACGAGCAGTACTTC; cdr3_aa: CASSFLGTAQLTYEQYF
clone_size: -; j_call: TRBJ1-2; v_call: TRBV27; d_call: TRBD1; cdr3_nt: TGTGCCAGCAGTTTGACAGGGACCCCTACTAACTATGGCTACACCTTC; cdr3_aa: CASSLTGTPTNYGYTF
clone_size: once; j_call: TRBJ1-2; v_call: TRBV5-6; d_call: -; cdr3_nt: TGTGCCAGCAGCTTAGGCGGCAATGGCTACACCTTC; cdr3_aa: CASSLGGNGYTF
clone_size: -; j_call: TRBJ1-1; v_call: TRBV6-1; d_call: -; cdr3_nt: TGTGCCAGCAGTCCTTACCGGGGGAACACTGAAGCTTTCTTT; cdr3_aa: CASSPYRGNTEAFF
clone_size: -; j_call: TRBJ2-2; v_call: TRBV9; d_call: TRBD2; cdr3_nt: TGTGCCAGCAGCGTAGCTAGCGTAGGAGCGGGAGTTGGAACCGGGGAGCTGTTTTTT; cdr3_aa: CASSVASVGAGVGTGELFF
clone_size: -; j_call: TRBJ1-2; v_call: TRBV6-4; d_call: TRBD1; cdr3_nt: TGTGCCAGCAGTGAGAACAGGGGATATGGCTACACCTTC; cdr3_aa: CASSENRGYGYTF
clone_size: -; j_call: TRBJ2-6; v_call: TRBV9; d_call: TRBD1; cdr3_nt: TGTGCCAGCTGGCGACAGGGCGGCTCTGGGGCCAACGTCCTGACTTTC; cdr3_aa: CASWRQGGSGANVLTF
clone_size: once; j_call: TRBJ2-1; v_call: TRBV11-3; d_call: -; cdr3_nt: TGTGCCAGCAGCTTAGGGGGGGAAAATGAGCAGTTCTTC; cdr3_aa: CASSLGGENEQFF
clone_size: -; j_call: TRBJ2-3; v_call: TRBV7-3; d_call: -; cdr3_nt: TGTGCCAGCAGTCTTGCGGCCACAGATACGCAGTATTTT; cdr3_aa: CASSLAATDTQYF
clone_size: -; j_call: TRBJ1-2; v_call: TRBV10-2; d_call: TRBD1; cdr3_nt: TGCGCCAGCAGTATACAGGGGGCGGGTGGCTACACCTTC; cdr3_aa: CASSIQGAGGYTF
clone_size: -; j_call: TRBJ2-1; v_call: TRBV19; d_call: TRBD2; cdr3_nt: TGTGCCAGTAGTAAATCTAGCGGGGGAACTAACAATGAGCAGTTCTTC; cdr3_aa: CASSKSSGGTNNEQFF
clone_size: -; j_call: TRBJ2-1; v_call: TRBV9; d_call: -; cdr3_nt: TGTGCCAGCAGCGTAGGGGGCCTGGACAATGAGCAGTTCTTC; cdr3_aa: CASSVGGLDNEQFF
clone_size: -; j_call: TRBJ1-5; v_call: TRBV7-8; d_call: -; cdr3_nt: TGTGCCAGCAGCTTAGGCAGGGATCAGCCCCAGCATTTT; cdr3_aa: CASSLGRDQPQHF
clone_size: once; j_call: TRBJ2-2; v_call: TRBV29-1; d_call: -; cdr3_nt: TGCAGCGCCCGACTTAGCGGCTTGAACACCGGGGAGCTGTTTTTT; cdr3_aa: CSARLSGLNTGELFF
clone_size: -; j_call: TRBJ1-5; v_call: TRBV5-5; d_call: -; cdr3_nt: TGTGCCAGCAGCTTGGTGGGGGGGCCCCAGCATTTT; cdr3_aa: CASSLVGGPQHF
clone_size: -; j_call: TRBJ2-1; v_call: TRBV7-8; d_call: TRBD2; cdr3_nt: TGTGCCAGCAGCTTAGACGGACTAGCGGGAGCGGATGAGCAGTTCTTC; cdr3_aa: CASSLDGLAGADEQFF
clone_size: -; j_call: TRBJ2-1; v_call: TRBV21-1; d_call: -; cdr3_nt: TGTGCCAGCAGCTTCCGGGACTCCACCACACGGCAGTTCTTC; cdr3_aa: CASSFRDSTTRQFF
clone_size: -; j_call: TRBJ1-1; v_call: TRBV4-2; d_call: -; cdr3_nt: TGTGCCAGCAGCCAAGTCGGACAGTTTGAAGCTTTCTTT; cdr3_aa: CASSQVGQFEAFF
clone_size: -; j_call: TRBJ2-1; v_call: TRBV7-8; d_call: TRBD2; cdr3_nt: TGTGCCAGCAGCTCCGGACTAGCGGCCGCGCAGTTCTTC; cdr3_aa: CASSSGLAAAQFF
clone_size: -; j_call: TRBJ1-1; v_call: TRBV19; d_call: -; cdr3_nt: TGTGCCAGTACTGAGGTACGGGGGGGCGGTCTCACTGAAGCTTTCTTT; cdr3_aa: CASTEVRGGGLTEAFF
clone_size: -; j_call: TRBJ2-7; v_call: TRBV27; d_call: TRBD1; cdr3_nt: TGTGCCAGCAGGTTGGGACAGGGAAACGAGCAGTACTTC; cdr3_aa: CASRLGQGNEQYF
clone_size: medium-sized; j_call: TRBJ2-7; v_call: TRBV11-2; d_call: -; cdr3_nt: TGTGCCAGCAGCTTGAGCCATGGAGCCTACGAGCAGTACTTC; cdr3_aa: CASSLSHGAYEQYF
clone_size: -; j_call: TRBJ2-1; v_call: TRBV6-4; d_call: TRBD2; cdr3_nt: TGTGCCAGCAGTGGCCTAGCGGGAAGGTACAATGAGCAGTTCTTC; cdr3_aa: CASSGLAGRYNEQFF
clone_size: -; j_call: TRBJ1-4; v_call: TRBV28; d_call: -; cdr3_nt: TGTGCCAGCAGCCGCATATCCCGGGGGGAAAAACTGTTTTTT; cdr3_aa: CASSRISRGEKLFF
clone_size: -; j_call: TRBJ2-3; v_call: TRBV5-1; d_call: TRBD2; cdr3_nt: TGCGCCAGCAGCTCAGGAGCGGGGCTCACAGATACGCAGTATTTT; cdr3_aa: CASSSGAGLTDTQYF
clone_size: -; j_call: TRBJ2-1; v_call: TRBV5-1; d_call: -; cdr3_nt: TGCGCCAGCACCCACCAGGGCTACAATGAGCAGTTCTTC; cdr3_aa: CASTHQGYNEQFF
clone_size: -; j_call: TRBJ1-1; v_call: TRBV7-8; d_call: -; cdr3_nt: TGTGCCAGCAGCTTAGACAGGTCGACTGAAGCTTTCTTT; cdr3_aa: CASSLDRSTEAFF
clone_size: once; j_call: TRBJ2-6; v_call: TRBV6-5; d_call: -; cdr3_nt: TGTGCCAGCAGTTACTCGAGCGGTGGGGCCAACGTCCTGACTTTC; cdr3_aa: CASSYSSGGANVLTF
clone_size: -; j_call: TRBJ1-1; v_call: TRBV19; d_call: -; cdr3_nt: TGTGCCAGCCAGTTGGGGGGGTCGAACACTGAAGCTTTCTTT; cdr3_aa: CASQLGGSNTEAFF